Following are 29 T cell receptor beta chains from one sample sequenced in a study of CXCR3-negative and CXCR3-positive naive CD8 T cells. Study-wide results and limits: The TRB CDR3s that CXCR3-positive naive cells carried were more hydrophobic than those of CXCR3-negative naive cells.

Antigens of these TCRs are unknown. TRB cDNA libraries were made by UMI-labeled 5' RACE. From the 5' RACE reads, TCRdb lists one entry per CDR3 protein and no DNA. Here the sample table reports roughly 120,000 distinct CDR3 sequences. Sequencing was carried out using naive CXCR3+ CD8+ T cells from blood. The sample's subset: CD45RO-CCR7+CD27+CD95- naive CD8+ T cells expressing CXCR3 (TNR3+). The receptors here all came from a human donor in good health. Some clones in this sample may be carry-over from other donors' samples.

The V and J genes are TRBV7-6 and TRBJ2-7. Looked up from germline, CDR1 is SGHVS and CDR2 is FNYEAQ. The CDR3 loop spans 14 amino acids. CDR3 loop: CASSLATGNYEQYF.

This chain joins TRBV7-9 and TRBJ2-5; the D call from TCRdb, TRBD1, cannot be confirmed without DNA. The length of the CDR3 is 14 residues. The germline CDR1 and CDR2 sequences are SEHNR and FQNEAQ (reference sequence). The CDR3 region is CASRPGRYQETQYF.

The rearrangement links TRBV27 to TRBJ2-7; lacking DNA, the TRBD1 call made by TCRdb goes unchecked. CDR1 MNHEY and CDR2 SMNVEV come from the germline V gene (reference sequence). The CDR3 runs 14 residues. The CDR3 loop reads CASSFLDRAYEQYF.

The V gene is TRBV29-1, the J gene TRBJ2-2; TCRdb calls TRBD1, which cannot be checked without DNA. Germline V gene sequence: CDR1 SQVTM, CDR2 ANQGSEA. The CDR3 totals 13 residues. The CDR3: CSAWTGNTGELFF.

The chain is built from TRBV7-8 and TRBJ1-1. The CDR3 runs to 16 residues. Germline V CDR1 and CDR2: SGHVS, FQNEAQ. The CDR3 region is CASSLGGGDMNTEAFF.

The chain uses TRBV7-6 and TRBJ2-7; TCRdb indicates TRBD1, and absent DNA this call remains unverified. The CDR3 runs 13 residues. Germline-derived CDR1 and CDR2 are SGHVS and FNYEAQ. CDR3 region: CASSTGESYEQYF.

The chain combines TRBV12-3 or TRBV12-4 with TRBJ2-2; the D gene TCRdb calls, TRBD1, cannot be checked with no DNA. This CDR3 region has 16 residues. CDR3 loop: CASSPFRGPYTGELFF.

The chain has TRBV29-1 and TRBJ2-7; the TCRdb call, TRBD1, lacks DNA for checking. Germline assignment: CDR1 SQVTM and CDR2 ANQGSEA. The CDR3 is 12 residues long. This CDR3 reads CSALTGTYEQYF.

The chain employs TRBV7-3 and TRBJ2-7; TCRdb's D gene call, TRBD1, goes unchecked for lack of DNA. The CDR3 runs 13 residues. Germline V gene lookup returns CDR1 SGHTA and CDR2 FQGTGA. The CDR3 loop reads CASSFGGGYEQYF.

V usage is TRBV28 and J usage is TRBJ1-5. Germline V gives CDR1 MDHEN, CDR2 SYDVKM. CDR3 length: 15 amino acids. CDR3 region: CASSNEFEVHQPQHF.

The V and J genes are TRBV19 and TRBJ2-7; TCRdb picks TRBD2, but there is no DNA to check that call. The length of the CDR3 is 13 residues. Germline V lookup: CDR1 LNHDA, CDR2 SQIVND (reference sequence). The CDR3 sequence: CASSEGGIDEQYF.

The V and J genes are TRBV7-6 and TRBJ1-1; as DNA is missing, the TRBD1 call by TCRdb cannot be tested. Germline V gene sequence: CDR1 SGHVS, CDR2 FNYEAQ. This CDR3 is 15 amino acids long. The CDR3 spells CASSLGQGVNTEAFF.

The V call is TRBV4-3, the J call TRBJ2-7. The CDR3 has 16 amino acids. In germline, CDR1 is LGHNA, CDR2 YSLEER. The CDR3 spells CASSQEGTIGTYEQYF.

The chain combines TRBV6-2 or TRBV6-3 with TRBJ2-3. The germline V gene has CDR1 MNHEY and CDR2 SVGEGT. CDR3 length: 17 residues. The CDR3 is CASSYLKGSSATDTQYF.

The rearrangement joins TRBV11-2 to TRBJ1-1. The CDR3 is made up of 14 amino acids. Germline values: CDR1 SGHAT, CDR2 FQNNGV. The CDR3 loop reads CASSLLRRDTEAFF.

The rearrangement uses TRBV11-1 and TRBJ2-1; the TRBD1 assignment by TCRdb is unverifiable without DNA. Per germline, CDR1 SGHAT and CDR2 FQDESV (reference sequence). This CDR3 comprises 15 residues. The CDR3 is CASSVRDSPYNEQFF.

The chain recombines TRBV11-2 with TRBJ2-7; checking the TCRdb D call of TRBD2 is not possible without DNA. This CDR3 is 15 amino acids long. Germline V gene data show CDR1 as SGHAT and CDR2 as FQNNGV. CDR3 sequence reads: CASSLGAWEGYEQYF.

The rearrangement links TRBV4-1 to TRBJ1-1; the TCRdb D gene call, TRBD1, has no DNA to confirm it. The CDR3 runs 15 residues. Germline V gene sequence: CDR1 MGHRA, CDR2 YSYEKL. The CDR3 sequence is CASSQDRQGQSEAFF.

The rearrangement uses TRBV6-4 and TRBJ2-1; the TCRdb D gene call, TRBD1, has no DNA to confirm it. CDR1 is MRHNA, CDR2 SNTAGT, per germline. The CDR3 has 16 amino acids. CDR3 in amino acids: CASSDGRATSYNEQFF.

This rearrangement joins TRBV7-9 to TRBJ2-2; the TCRdb D gene call, TRBD2, has no DNA to confirm it. Germline lookup yields CDR1 SEHNR and CDR2 FQNEAQ (reference sequence). This CDR3 has 14 amino acids. This chain's CDR3 is CASSWDGGDGELFF. The variable domain in full, completed from reference TRBV7-9 and TRBJ2-2, reads DTGVSQNPRHKITKRGQNVTFRCDPISEHNRLYWYRQTLGQGPEFLTYFQNEAQLEKSRLLSDRFSAERPKGSFSTLEIQRTEQGDSAMYLCASSWDGGDGELFFGEGSRLTVL.

V usage is TRBV6-4 and J usage is TRBJ1-1; there is no DNA to check the TCRdb D call of TRBD1. This CDR3 is 15 amino acids long. The germline V gene has CDR1 MRHNA and CDR2 SNTAGT. CDR3 protein: CARGFPGPLNTEAFF.

V is TRBV5-1 and J is TRBJ1-1. Per germline, CDR1 SGHRS and CDR2 YFSETQ. The CDR3 totals 16 residues. CDR3 sequence reads: CASSPPAGGTGTEAFF.

The chain couples TRBV5-4 to TRBJ1-1; TCRdb designates TRBD1, a call that cannot be tested without DNA. Germline V CDR1 and CDR2: SGHNT, YYREEE (reference sequence). The CDR3 covers 13 residues. The CDR3: CASSLALSPEAFF.

The V and J genes are TRBV7-2 and TRBJ2-5; TCRdb lists TRBD2, though no DNA is available to test this call. Germline V gives CDR1 SGHTA, CDR2 FQGNSA. CDR3 length equals 14 residues. The CDR3 region is CASSSRGLWETQYF.

The chain is built from TRBV20-1 and TRBJ2-7; TCRdb picks TRBD2, but there is no DNA to check that call. The CDR3 has 15 amino acids. Germline V CDR1 and CDR2: DFQATT, SNEGSKA (reference sequence). The CDR3 loop is CSACGLATYPYEQYF.

The J gene is TRBJ2-7, the V gene TRBV11-3. The CDR3 totals 15 residues. The germline gives CDR1 SGHNT, CDR2 YENEEA. Here the CDR3 reads CASSLSVRSSYEQYF.

This chain joins TRBV30 and TRBJ2-6; TCRdb gives TRBD1 as the D gene, but with no DNA this cannot be confirmed. Germline assignment: CDR1 GTSNPN and CDR2 SVGIG (reference sequence). This CDR3 contains 14 residues. CDR3 residues: CAWSAGSGANVLTF.

The gene calls are TRBV20-1 and TRBJ2-7. Germline V gives CDR1 DFQATT, CDR2 SNEGSKA (reference sequence). The CDR3 is 14 residues long. This chain's CDR3 is CSARDPNIHYEQYF.

The chain combines TRBV12-3 or TRBV12-4 with TRBJ1-5. The CDR3 has 11 residues. The CDR3 sequence: CASRWDQPQHF.